This T cell receptor (beta chain) originates from a study of blood T cell repertoires in COVID-19 (dated by TCRdb to the early 2020s). With regard to the full study: Collaborator samples came from the United States, Italy and Spain and covered acute and convalescent phases of COVID-19. HLA class I and class II types, where available, came from metadata supplied by the sample provider rather than from assay-based typing. The repertoires were released in a freely available public database meant as a resource for research on the immune response to SARS-CoV-2. Deeply sampled blood TCRbeta repertoires from subjects exposed to, actively infected with, or recovered from COVID-19 were included in the dataset. The material from the prospective study consisted of cDNA or gDNA derived from T cells, B-cell-depleted T cells, or PBMCs. The samples were drawn from two sources: the first 160 participants of the ongoing ImmuneRACE study, and over 1,000 subjects contributed by 6 global collaborators. A de-identified subject ID, COVID-19 status, age in years and sex were almost always included in the sample metadata. The paper as a whole reports these results and caveats: The quantity of clinical and demographic metadata differed by source and by participant and was supplied without curation.

Whole blood was collected in K2EDTA tubes by collaborating institutions according to the institutions' own protocols. For TCRbeta analysis, collaborators shipped samples as frozen whole blood, isolated PBMCs, or DNA extracted from either of those sample types. TCRbeta CDR3 regions were amplified from genomic DNA using the immunoSEQ Assay, a bias-controlled multiplex PCR. The authors' analysis ran thus. Within the assay, amplification of reference gene primers was used to estimate how many nucleated cells each sample contained. To quantify the absolute abundance of each unique TCRbeta CDR3 rearrangement, sequence reads were collapsed and filtered. For each sample, productive Simpson clonality was calculated by taking the square root of Simpson's diversity index across productive rearrangements. This immuneACCESS table, as held by TCRdb, lists in-frame sequences with V and J called but not all clones. Of the missing ones, under half trace to an unresolved V gene in checked studies; the others have no known cause. V and J calls and clone size come straight from that table; D and trimming were deduced from the DNA. This sample has under 300,000 clones in its table, and 75% to 85% of those were observed once. The ten largest clones add up to around 5.5% of the sample.

V is clipped by 5 bases and J by 2 bases, and the sequence between their germline boundaries is 18 bases long. From cysteine to phenylalanine, the CDR3 is 16 amino acids long. The DNA shown is the 48-base CDR3, in frame from base 1. From the germline V gene (reference sequence), CDR1 is LNHDA and CDR2 is SQIVND. Concerning this clone itself: The antigen it recognizes is unknown. No per-base quality is available; no much larger clone lies one base away.

The V and J segments used are TRBV19 and TRBJ2-5, and TRBD1 may be the D gene, going by 6 matching bases. What was sequenced was peripheral blood. The clonotype originates from a human donor in a cohort sampled during active COVID-19. The bases read TGTGCCAGTAGTGCCTCCCCCCAGGGGAATCAAGAGACCCAGTACTTC. It specifies CASSASPQGNQETQYF.